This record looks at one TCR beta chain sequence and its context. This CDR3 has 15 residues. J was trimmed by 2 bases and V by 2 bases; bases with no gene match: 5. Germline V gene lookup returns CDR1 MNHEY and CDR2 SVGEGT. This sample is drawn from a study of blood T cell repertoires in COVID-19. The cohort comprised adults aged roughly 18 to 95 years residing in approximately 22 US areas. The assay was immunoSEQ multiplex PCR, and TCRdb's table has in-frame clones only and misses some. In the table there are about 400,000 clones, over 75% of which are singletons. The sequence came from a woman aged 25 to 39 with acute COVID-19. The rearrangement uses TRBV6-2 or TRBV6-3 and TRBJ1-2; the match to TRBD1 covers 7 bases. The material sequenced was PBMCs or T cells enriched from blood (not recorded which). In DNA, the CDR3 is TGTGCCAGCAGTTACAGTTCAGGGGGGAACTATGGCTACACCTTC. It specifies CASSYSSGGNYGYTF.